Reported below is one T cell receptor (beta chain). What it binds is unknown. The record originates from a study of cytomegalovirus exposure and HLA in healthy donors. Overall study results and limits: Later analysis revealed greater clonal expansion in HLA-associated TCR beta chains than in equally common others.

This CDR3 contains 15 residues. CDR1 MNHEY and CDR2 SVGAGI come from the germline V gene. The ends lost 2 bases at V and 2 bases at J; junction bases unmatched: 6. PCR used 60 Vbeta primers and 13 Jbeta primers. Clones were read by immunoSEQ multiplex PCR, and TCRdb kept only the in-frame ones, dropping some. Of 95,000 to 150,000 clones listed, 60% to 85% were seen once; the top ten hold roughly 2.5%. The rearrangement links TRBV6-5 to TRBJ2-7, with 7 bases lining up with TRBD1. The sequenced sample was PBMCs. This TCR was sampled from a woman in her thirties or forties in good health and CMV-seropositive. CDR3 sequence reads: CASSYRGPIPYEQYF. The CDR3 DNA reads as TGTGCCAGCAGTTACAGGGGGCCAATCCCCTACGAGCAGTACTTC.